Detailed here is one T cell receptor (beta chain). The sample holds a few counts of this clonotype. The antigen this receptor binds is unknown. A single base separates this from a much larger clone, so it may be a read error. Lymph node samples were obtained from the axillary draining lymph nodes of breast cancer patients. The sequencing machine was an Illumina HiSeq 2000. TCR beta chain libraries were generated by multiplex PCR amplification. High-throughput sequencing was used to analyze the amplified TCR beta chain products. The public reads were reprocessed in TCRdb via fastp at Q25 and MiXCR, keeping in-frame beta chains. Entries are consolidated by CDR3 protein sequence, retaining the most common genes and DNA. This sample is represented by 140,000 to 150,000 distinct CDR3 sequences; around a third of them were singletons. Roughly 2.2% of the sample lies in the top ten. The data were obtained in a study of breast tumors, draining lymph nodes, adjacent tissues (dated by TCRdb to 2015 to 2016). Context from the whole study: TCR beta repertoires were compared across tumor, adjacent nontumor tissue and axillary lymph nodes obtained from breast cancer patients. The study aimed to assess the relationships and possible T-cell exchange between tumor, surrounding tissue and draining lymph node repertoires in human breast cancer.

There are 18 amino acids in the CDR3, from cysteine to phenylalanine inclusive. Only the CDR3 part of the read is kept: 54 bases, read in frame from the first base. CDR1 and CDR2 were assigned from the germline V gene (reference sequence) as LNHDA and SQIVND. General study outcomes and caveats: Tumor T-cell repertoires showed less diversity than lymph node repertoires and more diversity than nontumor tissue repertoires, and tumor T-cell repertoires showed preferential V and J gene usage. The data were considered consistent with most tumor T cells being derived from the lymph node and subsequently expanding within tumor tissue. The study presented the conclusion that tumor T cells originate in lymph nodes as consistent with a hypothesis, not as something directly demonstrated. Tumor and nontumor tissue repertoires were significantly more similar in luminal-like than in basal-like breast cancer.

This TCR was recovered from a female donor with breast cancer. Some clones in this sample may be carry-over from other donors' samples. Sequencing was done on a sample of axillary lymph node tissue. The chain employs TRBV19 and TRBJ1-2, with TRBD1 identical over 12 junction bases. The nucleotide sequence reads TGTGCCAGTAGTACCGGGACAGGGGGCCTTGTCTTTCGCTATGGCTCCACCTTC. The resulting protein is CASSTGTGGLVFRYGSTF.